Reported below is one TCR beta chain. One end of the junction does not line up with germline, which may come from a read error. The CDR3 is made up of 16 amino acids. Germline CDR1 and CDR2: SGDLS and YYNGEE. This sample was included in a study of cytomegalovirus exposure and HLA in healthy donors. Study background: Of around 400 genotyped donors, roughly 81% grouped in the Caucasian-associated ancestry cluster.

The PCR ran on 60 Vbeta and 13 Jbeta primers. Repertoires were generated with immunoSEQ multiplex PCR, while TCRdb's copy carries only in-frame clones and drops some. Among over 110,000 clones, over 70% were seen once, and the ten largest hold roughly 4.5%. The receptor was derived from a middle-aged man in good health and CMV-seronegative. Sequencing was done on a sample of PBMCs. The rearrangement joins TRBV9 to TRBJ2-7; 9 bases match TRBD2. CDR3 bases: TGTGCCAGCAGCGTAGAAGCGGGGGGCGTCTCCCACGAGCAGTACTTC. Its translation is CASSVEAGGVSHEQYF.